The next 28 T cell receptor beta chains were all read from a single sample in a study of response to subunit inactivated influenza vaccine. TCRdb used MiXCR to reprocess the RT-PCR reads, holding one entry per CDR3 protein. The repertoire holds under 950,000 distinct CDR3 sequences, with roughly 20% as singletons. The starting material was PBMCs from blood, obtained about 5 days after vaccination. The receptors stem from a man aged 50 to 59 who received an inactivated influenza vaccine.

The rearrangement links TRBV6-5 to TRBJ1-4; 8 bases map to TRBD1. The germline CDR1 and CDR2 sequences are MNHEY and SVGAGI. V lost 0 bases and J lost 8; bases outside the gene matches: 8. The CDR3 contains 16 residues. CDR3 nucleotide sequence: TGTGCCAGCAGTTACTCGATGTGGACAGGGAAGGAAAAACTGTTTTTT. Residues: CASSYSMWTGKEKLFF.

CDR3 sequence: CASSENLGGGYTF. The DNA for the CDR3 is TGCGCCAGCAGCGAGAACCTCGGAGGTGGCTACACCTTC. The rearrangement joins TRBV5-1 to TRBJ1-2; unclear D gene. This CDR3 spans 13 amino acids. V gave up 4 bases and J gave up 7 bases, with 14 bases separating them. CDR1 and CDR2 from the germline V gene are SGHRS and YFSETQ. The full variable domain, rest sourced from reference TRBV5-1 and TRBJ1-2, is KAGVTQTPRYLIKTRGQQVTLSCSPISGHRSVSWYQQTPGQGLQFLFEYFSETQRNKGNFPGRFSGRQFSNSRSEMNVSTLELGDSALYLCASSENLGGGYTFGSGTRLTVV.

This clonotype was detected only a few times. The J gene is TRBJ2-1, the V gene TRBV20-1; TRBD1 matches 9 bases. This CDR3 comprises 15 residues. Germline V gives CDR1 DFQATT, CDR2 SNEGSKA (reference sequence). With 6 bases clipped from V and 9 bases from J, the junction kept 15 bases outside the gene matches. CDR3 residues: CSAKDADRGDVEQFF. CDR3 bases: TGCAGTGCCAAAGATGCGGACAGGGGCGATGTTGAGCAGTTCTTC.

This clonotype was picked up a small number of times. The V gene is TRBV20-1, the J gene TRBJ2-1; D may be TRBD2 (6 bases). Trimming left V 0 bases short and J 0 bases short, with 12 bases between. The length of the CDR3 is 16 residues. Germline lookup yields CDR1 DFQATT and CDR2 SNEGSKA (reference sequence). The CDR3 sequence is CSARDGMEGSYNEQFF. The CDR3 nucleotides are TGCAGTGCTAGAGATGGGATGGAGGGCTCCTACAATGAGCAGTTCTTC.

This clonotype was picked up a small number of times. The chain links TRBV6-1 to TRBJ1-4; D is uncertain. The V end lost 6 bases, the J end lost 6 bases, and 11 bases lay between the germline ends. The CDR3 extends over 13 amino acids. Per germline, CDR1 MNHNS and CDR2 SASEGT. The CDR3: CASSLRVYEKLFF. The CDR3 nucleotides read TGTGCCAGCAGCCTGAGGGTCTATGAAAAACTGTTTTTT.

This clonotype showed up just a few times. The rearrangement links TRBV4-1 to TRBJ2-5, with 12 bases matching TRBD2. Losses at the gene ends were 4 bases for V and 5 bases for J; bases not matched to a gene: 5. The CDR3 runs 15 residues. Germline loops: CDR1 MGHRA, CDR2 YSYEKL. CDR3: CASSLGLAGFETQYF. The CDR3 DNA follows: TGCGCCAGCAGCCTAGGACTAGCGGGATTCGAGACCCAGTACTTC.

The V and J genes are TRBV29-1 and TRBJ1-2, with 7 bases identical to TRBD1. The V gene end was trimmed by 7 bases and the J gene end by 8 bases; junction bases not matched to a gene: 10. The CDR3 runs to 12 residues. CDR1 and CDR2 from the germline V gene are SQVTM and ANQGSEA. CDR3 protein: CSAPTGAVGYTF. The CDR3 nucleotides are TGCAGCGCCCCAACAGGGGCAGTGGGCTACACCTTC.

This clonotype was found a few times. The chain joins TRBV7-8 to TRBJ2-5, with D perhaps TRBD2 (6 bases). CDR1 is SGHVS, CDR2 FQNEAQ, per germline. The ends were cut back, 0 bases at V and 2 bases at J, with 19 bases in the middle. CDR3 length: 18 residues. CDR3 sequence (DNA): TGTGCCAGCAGCTTAGCGGTGCGGGACTCGAGGATTCAAGAGACCCAGTACTTC. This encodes CASSLAVRDSRIQETQYF.

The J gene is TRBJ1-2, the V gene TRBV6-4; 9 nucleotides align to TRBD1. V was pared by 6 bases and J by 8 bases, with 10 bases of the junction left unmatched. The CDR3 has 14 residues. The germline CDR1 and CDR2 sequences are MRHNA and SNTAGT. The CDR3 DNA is TGTGCCAGCAGCGAACAGGGGGCGTCGACGGGCTACACCTTC. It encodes CASSEQGASTGYTF.

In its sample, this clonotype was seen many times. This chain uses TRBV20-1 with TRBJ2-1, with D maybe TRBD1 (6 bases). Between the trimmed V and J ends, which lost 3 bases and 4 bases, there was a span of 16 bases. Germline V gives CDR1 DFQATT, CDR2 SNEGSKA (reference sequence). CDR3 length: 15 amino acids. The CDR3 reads CSARYREHWYNEQFF. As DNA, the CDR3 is TGCAGTGCTAGGTACAGGGAGCATTGGTACAATGAGCAGTTCTTC.

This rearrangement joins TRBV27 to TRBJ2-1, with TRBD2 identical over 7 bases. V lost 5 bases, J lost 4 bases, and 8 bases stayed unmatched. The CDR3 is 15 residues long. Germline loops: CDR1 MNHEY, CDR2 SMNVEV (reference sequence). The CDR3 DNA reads TGTGCCAGCAGTACCACTAGCGTAGGATACAATGAGCAGTTCTTC. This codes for CASSTTSVGYNEQFF.

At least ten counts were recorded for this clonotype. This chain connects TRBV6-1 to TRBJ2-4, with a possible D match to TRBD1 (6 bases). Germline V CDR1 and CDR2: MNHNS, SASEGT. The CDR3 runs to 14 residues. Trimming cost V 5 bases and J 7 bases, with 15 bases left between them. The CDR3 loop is CASSPPAGVNIQYF. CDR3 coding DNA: TGTGCCAGCAGTCCCCCGGCAGGGGTGAACATTCAGTACTTC.

CDR3 sequence: CASRLTSSGANVLTF. The CDR3 DNA follows: TGTGCCAGCAGGCTAACCAGCTCTGGGGCCAACGTCCTGACTTTC. The J gene is TRBJ2-6, the V gene TRBV12-3 or TRBV12-4; D gene unclear. Trimming removed 6 bases at V and 0 bases at J, with 9 bases between. The CDR3 is made up of 15 amino acids.

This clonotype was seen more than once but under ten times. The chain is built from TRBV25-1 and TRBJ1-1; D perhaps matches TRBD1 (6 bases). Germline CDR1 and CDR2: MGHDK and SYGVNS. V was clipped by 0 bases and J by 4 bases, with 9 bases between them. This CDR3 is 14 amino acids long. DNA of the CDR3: TGTGCCAGCAGTGAATACGTAGGGGGCACTGAAGCTTTCTTT. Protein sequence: CASSEYVGGTEAFF.

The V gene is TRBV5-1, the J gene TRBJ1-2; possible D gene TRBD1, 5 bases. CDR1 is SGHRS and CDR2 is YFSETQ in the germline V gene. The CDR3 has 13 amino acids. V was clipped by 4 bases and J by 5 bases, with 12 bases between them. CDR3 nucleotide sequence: TGCGCCAGCAGCCCAGGGAATCAGTATGGCTACACCTTC. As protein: CASSPGNQYGYTF.

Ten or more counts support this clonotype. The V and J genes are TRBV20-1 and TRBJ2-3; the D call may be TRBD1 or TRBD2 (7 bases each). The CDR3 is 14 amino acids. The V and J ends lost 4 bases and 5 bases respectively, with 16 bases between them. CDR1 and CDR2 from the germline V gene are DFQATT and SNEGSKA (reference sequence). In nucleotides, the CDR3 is TGCAGTGCTACGCCAGGGGGGGCGGAAGATACGCAGTATTTT. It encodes CSATPGGAEDTQYF.

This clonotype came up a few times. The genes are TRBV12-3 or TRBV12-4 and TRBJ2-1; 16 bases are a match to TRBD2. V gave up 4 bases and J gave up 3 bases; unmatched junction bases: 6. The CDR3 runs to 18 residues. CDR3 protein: CASSSGTSGRGNYNEQFF. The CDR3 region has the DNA TGTGCCAGCAGTTCCGGGACTAGCGGGAGGGGTAACTACAATGAGCAGTTCTTC.

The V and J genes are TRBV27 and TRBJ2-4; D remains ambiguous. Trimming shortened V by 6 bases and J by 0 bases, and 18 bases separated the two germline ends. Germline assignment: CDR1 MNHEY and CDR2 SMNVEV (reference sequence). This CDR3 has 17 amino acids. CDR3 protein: CASRTIDTILAKNIQYF. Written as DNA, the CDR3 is TGTGCCAGCAGGACCATCGACACGATACTAGCCAAAAACATTCAGTACTTC.

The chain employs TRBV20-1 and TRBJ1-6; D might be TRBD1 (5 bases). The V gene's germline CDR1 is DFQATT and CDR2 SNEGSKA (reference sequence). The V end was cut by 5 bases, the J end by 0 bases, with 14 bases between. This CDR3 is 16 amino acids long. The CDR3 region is CSAPHGGSSYNSPLHF. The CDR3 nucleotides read TGCAGTGCTCCCCACGGGGGAAGCTCCTATAATTCACCCCTCCACTTT.

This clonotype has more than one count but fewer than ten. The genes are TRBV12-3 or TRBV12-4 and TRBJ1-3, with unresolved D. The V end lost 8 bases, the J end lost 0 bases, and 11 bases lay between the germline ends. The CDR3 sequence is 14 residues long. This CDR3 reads CASGRRSSGNTIYF. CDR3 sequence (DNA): TGTGCCAGCGGCCGGAGGAGCTCTGGAAACACCATATATTTT.

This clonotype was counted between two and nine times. The CDR3 is CASSLDWVGGNQPQHF. CDR3 coding DNA: TGTGCCAGCAGCTTAGACTGGGTCGGGGGCAATCAGCCCCAGCATTTT. The chain couples TRBV7-2 to TRBJ1-5; D is unclear. The CDR3 loop spans 16 amino acids. V dropped 1 base and J dropped 2 bases, with 12 bases sitting between them. CDR1 and CDR2 from the germline V gene are SGHTA and FQGNSA.

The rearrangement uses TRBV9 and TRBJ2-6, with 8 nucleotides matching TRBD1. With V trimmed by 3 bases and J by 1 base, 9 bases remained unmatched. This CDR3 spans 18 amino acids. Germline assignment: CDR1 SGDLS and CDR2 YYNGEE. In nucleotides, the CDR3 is TGTGCCAGCAGCGCCCGGACAGGGCTTCCATCTGGGGCCAACGTCCTGACTTTC. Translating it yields CASSARTGLPSGANVLTF.

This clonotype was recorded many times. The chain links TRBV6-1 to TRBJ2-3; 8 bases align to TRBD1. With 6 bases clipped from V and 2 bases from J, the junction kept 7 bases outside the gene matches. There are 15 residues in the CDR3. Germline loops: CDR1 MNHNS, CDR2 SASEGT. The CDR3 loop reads CASRKTGAHTDTQYF. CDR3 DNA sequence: TGTGCCAGCAGGAAGACAGGGGCCCACACAGATACGCAGTATTTT.

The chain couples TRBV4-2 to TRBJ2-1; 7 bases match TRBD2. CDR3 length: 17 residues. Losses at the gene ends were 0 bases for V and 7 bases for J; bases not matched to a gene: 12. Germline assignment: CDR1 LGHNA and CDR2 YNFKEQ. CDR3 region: CASSQEQGTTRGNEQFF. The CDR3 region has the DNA TGTGCCAGCAGCCAAGAGCAAGGGACTACCCGGGGAAATGAGCAGTTCTTC.

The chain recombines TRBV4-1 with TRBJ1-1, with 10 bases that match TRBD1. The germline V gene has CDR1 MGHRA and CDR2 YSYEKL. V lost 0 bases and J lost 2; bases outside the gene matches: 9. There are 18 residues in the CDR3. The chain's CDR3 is CASSQDRPGTGANTEAFF. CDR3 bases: TGCGCCAGCAGCCAAGATCGTCCCGGGACAGGGGCCAACACTGAAGCTTTCTTT.

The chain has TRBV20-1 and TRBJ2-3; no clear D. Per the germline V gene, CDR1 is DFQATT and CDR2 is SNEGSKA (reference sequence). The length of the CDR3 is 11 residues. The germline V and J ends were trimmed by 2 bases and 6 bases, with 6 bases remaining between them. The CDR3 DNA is TGCAGTGCTAGACTCCACGATACGCAGTATTTT. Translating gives CSARLHDTQYF.

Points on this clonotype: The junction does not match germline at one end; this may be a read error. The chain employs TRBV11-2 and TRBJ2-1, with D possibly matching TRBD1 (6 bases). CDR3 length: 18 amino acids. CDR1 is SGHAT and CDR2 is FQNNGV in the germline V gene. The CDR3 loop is CASSSRSVQGGGVYEQSF. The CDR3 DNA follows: TGTGCCAGCAGCTCTAGGTCCGTTCAGGGTGGGGGCGTCTATGAGCAGTCCTTC. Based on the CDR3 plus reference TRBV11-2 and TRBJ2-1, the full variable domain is EAGVAQSPRYKIIEKRQSVAFWCNPISGHATLYWYQQILGQGPKLLIQFQNNGVVDDSQLPKDRFSAERLKGVDSTLKIQPAKLEDSAVYLCASSSRSVQGGGVYEQSFGPGTRLTVL.

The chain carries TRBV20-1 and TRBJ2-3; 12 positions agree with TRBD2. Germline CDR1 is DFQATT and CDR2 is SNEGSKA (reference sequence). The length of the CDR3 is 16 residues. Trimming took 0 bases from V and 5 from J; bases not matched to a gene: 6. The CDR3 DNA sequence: TGCAGTGCTAGAGATCGGGCTAGCGGGAGGGGAGATACGCAGTATTTT. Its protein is CSARDRASGRGDTQYF.